This T cell receptor (beta chain) stems from a study of CD8 T cells in ankylosing spondylitis. TCRdb re-called the 5' RACE reads with MiXCR, one entry per CDR3 protein. Here the sample spans 180,000 or so distinct CDR3 sequences, approximately 10% being singletons. The study, taken as a whole, reports: Blood from ankylosing spondylitis patients appeared to carry a characteristic roughly 8-variant TCR beta motif.

J gave up 3 bases and V 4 bases, and 6 bases lay outside the gene matches. CDR3 length: 14 amino acids. Germline CDR1 reads SGHRS; CDR2 reads YFSETQ. This clonotype has at least ten counts. Antigen unknown. The sample comprised blood, either unsorted or a sorted T cell fraction (not recorded which). V and J are TRBV5-1 and TRBJ1-2, with 7 bases aligning to TRBD1. The sequence was obtained from a male donor with ankylosing spondylitis or in good health (not recorded which). In nucleotides, the CDR3 is TGCGCCAGCAGCCTGGACAGGAGCTACTATGGCTACACCTTC. Translating it yields CASSLDRSYYGYTF. The full variable domain, in which reference TRBV5-1 and TRBJ1-2 provide the parts outside the CDR3, is KAGVTQTPRYLIKTRGQQVTLSCSPISGHRSVSWYQQTPGQGLQFLFEYFSETQRNKGNFPGRFSGRQFSNSRSEMNVSTLELGDSALYLCASSLDRSYYGYTFGSGTRLTVV.